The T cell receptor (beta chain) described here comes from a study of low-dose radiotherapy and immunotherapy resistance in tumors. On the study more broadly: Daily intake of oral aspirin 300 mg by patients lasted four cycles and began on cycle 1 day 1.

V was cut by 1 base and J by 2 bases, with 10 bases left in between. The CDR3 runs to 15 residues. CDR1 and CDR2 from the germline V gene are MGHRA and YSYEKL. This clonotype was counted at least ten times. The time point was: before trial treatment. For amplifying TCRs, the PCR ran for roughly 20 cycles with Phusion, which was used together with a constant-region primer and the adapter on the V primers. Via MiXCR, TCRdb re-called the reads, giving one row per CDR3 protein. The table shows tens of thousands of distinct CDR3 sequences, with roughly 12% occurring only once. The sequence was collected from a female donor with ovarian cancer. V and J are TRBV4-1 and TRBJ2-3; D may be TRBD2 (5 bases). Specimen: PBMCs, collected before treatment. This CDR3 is CASSQVRGLTDTQYF. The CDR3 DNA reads TGCGCCAGCAGCCAAGTCCGCGGACTCACAGATACGCAGTATTTT.